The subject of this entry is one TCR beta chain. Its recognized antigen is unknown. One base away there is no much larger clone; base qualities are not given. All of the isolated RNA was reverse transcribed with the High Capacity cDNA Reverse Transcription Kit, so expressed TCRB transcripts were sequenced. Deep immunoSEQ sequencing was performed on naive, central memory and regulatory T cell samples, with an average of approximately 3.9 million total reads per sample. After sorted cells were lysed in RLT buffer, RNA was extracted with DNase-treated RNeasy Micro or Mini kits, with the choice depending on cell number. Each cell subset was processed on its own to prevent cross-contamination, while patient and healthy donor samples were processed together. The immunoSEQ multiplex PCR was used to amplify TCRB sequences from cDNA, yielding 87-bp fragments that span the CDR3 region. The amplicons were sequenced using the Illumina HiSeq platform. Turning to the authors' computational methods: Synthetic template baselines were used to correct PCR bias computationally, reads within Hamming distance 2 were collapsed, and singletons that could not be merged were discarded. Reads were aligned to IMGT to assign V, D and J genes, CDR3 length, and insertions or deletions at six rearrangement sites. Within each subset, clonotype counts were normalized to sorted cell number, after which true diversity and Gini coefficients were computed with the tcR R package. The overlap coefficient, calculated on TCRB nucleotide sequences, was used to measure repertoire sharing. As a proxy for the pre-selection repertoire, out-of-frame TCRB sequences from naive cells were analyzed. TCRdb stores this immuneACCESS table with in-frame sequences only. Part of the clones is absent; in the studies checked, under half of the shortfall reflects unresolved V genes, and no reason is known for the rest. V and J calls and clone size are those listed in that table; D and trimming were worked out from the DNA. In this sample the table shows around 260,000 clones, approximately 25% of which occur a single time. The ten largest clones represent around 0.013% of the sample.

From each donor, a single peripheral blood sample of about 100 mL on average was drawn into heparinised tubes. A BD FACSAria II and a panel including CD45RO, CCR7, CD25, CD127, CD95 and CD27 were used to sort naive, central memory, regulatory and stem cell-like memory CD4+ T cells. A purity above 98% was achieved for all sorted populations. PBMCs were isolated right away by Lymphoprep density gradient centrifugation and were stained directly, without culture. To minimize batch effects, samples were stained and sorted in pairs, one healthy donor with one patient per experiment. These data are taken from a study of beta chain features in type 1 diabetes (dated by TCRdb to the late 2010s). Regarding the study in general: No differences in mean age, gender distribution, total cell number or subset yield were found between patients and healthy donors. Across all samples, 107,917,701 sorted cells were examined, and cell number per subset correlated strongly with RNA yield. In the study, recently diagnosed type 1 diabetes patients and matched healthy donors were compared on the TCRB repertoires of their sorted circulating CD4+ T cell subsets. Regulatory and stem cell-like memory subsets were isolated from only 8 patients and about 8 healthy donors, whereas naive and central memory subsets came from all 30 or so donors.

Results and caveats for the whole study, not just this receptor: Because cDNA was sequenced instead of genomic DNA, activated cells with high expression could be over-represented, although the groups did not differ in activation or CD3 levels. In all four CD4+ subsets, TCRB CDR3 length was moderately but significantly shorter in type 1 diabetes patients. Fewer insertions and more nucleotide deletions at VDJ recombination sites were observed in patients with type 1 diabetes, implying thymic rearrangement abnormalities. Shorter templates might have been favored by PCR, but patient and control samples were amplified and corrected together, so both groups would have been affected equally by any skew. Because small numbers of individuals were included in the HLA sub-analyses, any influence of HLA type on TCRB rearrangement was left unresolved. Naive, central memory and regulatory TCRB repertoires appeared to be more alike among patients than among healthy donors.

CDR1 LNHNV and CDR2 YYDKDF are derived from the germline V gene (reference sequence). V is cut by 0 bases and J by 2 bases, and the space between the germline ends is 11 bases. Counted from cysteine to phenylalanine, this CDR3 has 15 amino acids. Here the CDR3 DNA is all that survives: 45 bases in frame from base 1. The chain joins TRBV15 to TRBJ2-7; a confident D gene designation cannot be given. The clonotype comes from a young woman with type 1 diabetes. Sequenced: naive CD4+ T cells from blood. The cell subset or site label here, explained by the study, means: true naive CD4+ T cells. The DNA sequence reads TGTGCCACCAGCAGAGAGAAAGAACACACCTACGAGCAGTACTTC. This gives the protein CATSREKEHTYEQYF.